This entry describes one TCR beta chain. The data are from a study of control samples from healthy donors and cancer patients. Clones were read by immunoSEQ multiplex PCR, and TCRdb kept only the in-frame ones, dropping some. The table records approximately 150,000 clones, around 86% of them present only once. The J segment lost 4 bases and the V segment lost 5 bases, leaving 4 bases of the junction unmatched. The CDR3 runs 13 residues. Germline V lookup: CDR1 SGHVS, CDR2 FQNEAQ. The V call is TRBV7-8, the J call TRBJ1-2; 7 bases map to TRBD1. The specimen was blood. The TCR was taken from a man under 40 in good health. The CDR3 loop is CASSEDRSYGYTF. CDR3 in DNA: TGTGCCAGCAGCGAGGACAGGTCCTATGGCTACACCTTC.